In this sample, the clone carrying this T cell receptor beta chain turned up many times. Its cognate antigen is unknown. This sample was included in a study of glioma-infiltrating T cells. Overall study findings and caveats: Non-neoplastic patients had below-expected tissue-blood divergence, while all gliomas exceeded expectation.

The iRepertoire nested amplicon-rescue multiplex PCR amplified TCR alpha and beta CDR3s from RNA. Via MiXCR, TCRdb re-called the multiplex PCR reads, giving one row per CDR3 protein. The repertoire holds 100,000 to 150,000 distinct CDR3 sequences, roughly 24% seen once, with about 15% in the top ten. This receptor was taken from a human donor with low-grade glioma or glioblastoma, undergoing nonglioma brain surgery, or in good health (not recorded which). Material for sequencing was glioma tissue, nonneoplastic brain tissue, or PBMCs (not recorded which).

CDR3: CASSSRQVSFYNEQFF. As DNA, the CDR3 is TGTGCCAGCAGCTCACGACAGGTTTCGTTCTACAATGAGCAGTTCTTC. The V and J genes are TRBV11-1 and TRBJ2-1, with a possible D match to TRBD1 (6 bases). CDR3 size: 16 residues. Trimming took 4 bases from V and 3 from J, leaving 16 bases between them. In germline, CDR1 is SGHAT, CDR2 FQDESV (reference sequence).